This T cell receptor (beta chain) was sequenced in a study of blood T cell repertoires in COVID-19. Background on the study: T cells, B-cell-depleted T cells, or PBMCs provided the cDNA or gDNA that served as material.

As originally analysed: Reference gene primers were amplified, and this amplification served to estimate nucleated cell counts. Using immunoSEQ multiplex PCR, the repertoire was profiled, and TCRdb retains in-frame clones only, with some absent. That table furnishes V, J and clone size, whereas the DNA furnished D and trimming. The table has fewer than 250,000 clones, approximately 86% seen once. The V and J ends lost 7 bases and 3 bases, in that order; junction bases with no gene match: 4. This CDR3 has 15 amino acids. Germline CDR1 and CDR2: MDHEN and SYDVKM. This chain links TRBV28 with TRBJ2-5; 14 bases align to TRBD2. The clonotype was recovered from a man aged 25 to 40 with acute or convalescent COVID-19. Sequencing was done on a sample of peripheral blood. The CDR3, as DNA: TGTGCCAGCAAGGGGACTAGCGGGAGTGAAGAGACCCAGTACTTC. Protein product: CASKGTSGSEETQYF.